This entry concerns a single TCR beta chain. Its specificity is unknown. Measured with immunoSEQ multiplex PCR; TCRdb has only the in-frame clones, and not every one. Counted here are around 1 million clones, more than 75% occurring once; the ten biggest clones make up about 1.5%. The data stem from a study of shared clonotypes between healthy human individuals. Overall study findings and caveats: The sole specimen, blood, was sampled, and tissue repertoires likely differ. Memory subsets generally showed lower estimated richness than naive subsets.

Participating donors were healthy, HIV-negative adults free of recent acute infections or vaccinations. CD45RA+ naive and CD45RA-negative memory subsets were separated from CD4+ cells. Germline-derived CDR1 and CDR2 are GTSNPN and SVGIG (reference sequence). This CDR3 is 14 amino acids long. The chain employs TRBV30 and TRBJ2-5, with D possibly being TRBD1 (6 bases). The assigned J gene may be wrong: the sequence end matches TRBJ2-7 better. The receptor was derived from a man aged 18 to 30 in good health. Material: memory CD4+ T cells sorted from blood. As for subset: CD45RA-negative fraction. CDR3: CAWNDRPHSYEQYF. CDR3 DNA: TGTGCCTGGAATGACAGGCCCCACTCCTACGAGCAGTACTTC.